This T cell receptor (beta chain) was recorded in a study of CD8 T cells in ankylosing spondylitis. MiXCR, applied by TCRdb to the 5' RACE reads, yields one record per CDR3 protein. The repertoire holds about 340,000 distinct CDR3 sequences, with 14% to 15% as singletons. The sequence came from a male donor with ankylosing spondylitis or in good health (not recorded which). Sequenced input: blood, either unsorted or a sorted T cell fraction (not recorded which).

The CDR3 is CASSYSSGGSDTGELFF. CDR3 coding DNA: TGTGCCAGCAGTTACTCGTCTGGCGGGTCCGACACCGGGGAGCTGTTTTTT. The genes are TRBV6-5 and TRBJ2-2, with D perhaps matching TRBD2 (5 bases). Trimming took 0 bases from V and 3 from J, leaving 14 bases between them. The CDR3 is 17 residues long. Germline loops: CDR1 MNHEY, CDR2 SVGAGI.